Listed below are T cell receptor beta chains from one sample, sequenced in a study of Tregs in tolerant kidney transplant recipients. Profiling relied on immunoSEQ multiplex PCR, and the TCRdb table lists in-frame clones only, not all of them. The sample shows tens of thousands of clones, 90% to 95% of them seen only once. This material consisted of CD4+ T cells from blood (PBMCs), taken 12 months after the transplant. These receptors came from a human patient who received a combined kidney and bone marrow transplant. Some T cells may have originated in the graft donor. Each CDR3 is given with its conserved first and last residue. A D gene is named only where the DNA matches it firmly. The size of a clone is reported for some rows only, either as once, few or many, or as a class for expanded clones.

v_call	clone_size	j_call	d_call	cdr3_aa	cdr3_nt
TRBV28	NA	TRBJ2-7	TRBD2	CASSWTRGSYEQYF	TGTGCCAGCAGTTGGACTAGGGGCTCCTACGAGCAGTACTTC
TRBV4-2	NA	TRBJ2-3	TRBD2	CASSQAFSGGVTDTQYF	TGTGCCAGCAGCCAAGCGTTTAGCGGGGGGGTCACAGATACGCAGTATTTT
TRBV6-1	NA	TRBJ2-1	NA	CASSEAGAGPLDEQFF	TGTGCCAGCAGTGAAGCTGGCGCGGGACCCCTGGATGAGCAGTTCTTC
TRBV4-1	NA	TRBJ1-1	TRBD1	CASSQDVWDRTLNTEAFF	TGCGCCAGCAGCCAAGATGTGTGGGACAGGACCCTAAACACTGAAGCTTTCTTT
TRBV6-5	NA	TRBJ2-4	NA	CASRGQYLAKNIQYF	TGTGCCAGCAGAGGACAATACCTAGCCAAAAACATTCAGTACTTC
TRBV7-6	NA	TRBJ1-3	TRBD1	CASSLAPLDRGTGNTIYF	TGTGCCAGCAGCTTAGCGCCCCTGGACAGGGGGACAGGAAACACCATATATTTT
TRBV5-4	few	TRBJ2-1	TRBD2	CASSLKAGSKDEQFF	TGTGCCAGCAGCTTGAAAGCGGGAAGTAAGGATGAGCAGTTCTTC
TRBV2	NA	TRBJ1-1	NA	CASIKESGTEAFF	TGTGCCAGCATTAAGGAGAGCGGGACTGAAGCTTTCTTT
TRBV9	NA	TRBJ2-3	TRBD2	CASSITGGGTDTQYF	TGTGCCAGCAGCATCACTGGGGGGGGCACAGATACGCAGTATTTT
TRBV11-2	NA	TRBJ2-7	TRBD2	CASSSAKGLAGPTYGQYF	TGTGCCAGCAGCTCGGCAAAGGGGCTAGCGGGACCGACCTACGGGCAGTACTTC
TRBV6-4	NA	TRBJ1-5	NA	CARRWGGCNQPQHF	TGTGCCAGGCGATGGGGGGGTTGCAATCAGCCCCAGCATTTT
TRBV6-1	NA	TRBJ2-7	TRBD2	CATRLAGRTYEQYF	TGTGCCACCAGACTAGCGGGACGTACCTACGAGCAGTACTTC
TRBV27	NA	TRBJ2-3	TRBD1	CASSLRDRTDTQYF	TGTGCCAGCAGTTTAAGGGACAGAACGGATACGCAGTATTTT
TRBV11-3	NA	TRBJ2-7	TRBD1	CASSQNLWTGPISYEQYF	TGTGCCAGCAGCCAGAACCTTTGGACAGGGCCAATCTCCTACGAGCAGTACTTC
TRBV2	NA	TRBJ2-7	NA	CASSVRERSYEQYF	TGTGCCAGCAGTGTACGGGAGAGATCCTACGAGCAGTACTTC
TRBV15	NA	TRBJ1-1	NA	CATSRVSRNTEAFF	TGTGCCACCAGCAGAGTATCCCGGAACACTGAAGCTTTCTTT
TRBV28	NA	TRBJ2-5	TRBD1	CASSSDRVETQYF	TGTGCCAGCAGCTCTGACAGGGTGGAGACCCAGTACTTC
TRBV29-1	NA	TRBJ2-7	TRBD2	CSAESGTSGNEQYF	TGCAGCGCTGAATCCGGGACTAGCGGGAACGAGCAGTACTTC
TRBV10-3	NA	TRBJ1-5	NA	CAISESRGRFKPQHF	TGTGCCATCAGTGAGTCTAGGGGTAGGTTTAAGCCCCAGCATTTT
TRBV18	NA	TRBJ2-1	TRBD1	CASSFSTGTGDYNEQFF	TGTGCCAGCTCATTCTCGACCGGGACAGGAGACTACAATGAGCAGTTCTTC
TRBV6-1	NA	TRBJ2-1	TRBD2	CASMTSGSVGGEQFF	TGTGCCAGCATGACTAGCGGGAGTGTCGGTGGTGAGCAGTTCTTC
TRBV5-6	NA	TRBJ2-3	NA	CASSFGDITDTQYF	TGTGCCAGCAGCTTCGGGGATATTACAGATACGCAGTATTTT
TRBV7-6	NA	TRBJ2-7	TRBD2	CASSLGASGPYEQYF	TGTGCCAGCAGCTTAGGGGCTAGCGGACCCTACGAGCAGTACTTC
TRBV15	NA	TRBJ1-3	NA	CATSRDRGAHGNTIYF	TGTGCCACCAGCAGAGATCGGGGGGCGCACGGAAACACCATATATTTT
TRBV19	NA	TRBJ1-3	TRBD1	CASSPRTGKIGNTIYF	TGTGCCAGTAGTCCCCGGACAGGGAAGATTGGAAACACCATATATTTT
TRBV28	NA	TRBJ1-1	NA	CASSLVRANTEAFF	TGTGCCAGCAGTCTCGTCAGGGCGAACACTGAAGCTTTCTTT
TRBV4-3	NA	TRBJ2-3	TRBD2	CASSQDRLAVTDTQYF	TGCGCCAGCAGCCAAGATAGACTAGCGGTAACAGATACGCAGTATTTT
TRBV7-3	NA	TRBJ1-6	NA	CASSPGQGSSPLHF	TGTGCCAGCAGTCCGGGACAAGGAAGTTCACCCCTCCACTTT
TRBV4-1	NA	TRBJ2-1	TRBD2	CASSPGGRTSGYNEQFF	TGCGCCAGCAGCCCGGGGGGGAGGACTAGCGGATACAATGAGCAGTTCTTC
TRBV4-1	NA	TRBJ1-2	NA	CASSQVTKPYGYTF	TGCGCCAGCAGCCAAGTGACAAAGCCCTATGGCTACACCTTC
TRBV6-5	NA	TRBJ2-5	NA	CASSYSGQGGETQYF	TGTGCCAGCAGTTACTCAGGTCAGGGTGGAGAGACCCAGTACTTC
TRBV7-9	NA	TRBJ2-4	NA	CASASTAKNIQYF	TGTGCCAGCGCATCTACAGCCAAAAACATTCAGTACTTC
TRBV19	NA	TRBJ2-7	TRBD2	CASSRTSGRAGSYEQYF	TGTGCCAGTAGTAGGACTAGCGGGAGGGCCGGATCCTACGAGCAGTACTTC
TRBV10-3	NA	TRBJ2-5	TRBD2	CATSSGKRETQYF	TGTGCCACCTCTAGCGGGAAGAGGGAGACCCAGTACTTC
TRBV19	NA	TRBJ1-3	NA	CAGRQRGNTIYF	TGTGCCGGTAGGCAGAGGGGAAACACCATATATTTT
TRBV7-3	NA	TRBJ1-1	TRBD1	CASSLSGGNTEAFF	TGTGCCAGCAGCTTATCAGGGGGGAACACTGAAGCTTTCTTT
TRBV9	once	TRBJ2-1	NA	CASSVPRASGYNEQFF	TGTGCCAGCAGCGTACCCAGGGCCTCCGGTTACAATGAGCAGTTCTTC
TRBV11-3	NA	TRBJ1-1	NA	CASSFVSGIVLGPSTAFF	TGTGCCAGCAGCTTTGTCTCCGGGATCGTTTTAGGACCGAGTACCGCTTTCTTT
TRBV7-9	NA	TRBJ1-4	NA	CASSFDLTAEKLFF	TGTGCCAGCAGTTTCGACCTGACAGCCGAAAAACTGTTTTTT
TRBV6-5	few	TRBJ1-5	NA	CASLDCRNQPQHF	TGTGCCAGTCTCGACTGTAGGAATCAGCCCCAGCATTTT
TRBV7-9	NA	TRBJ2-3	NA	CASSLESGDTQYF	TGTGCCAGCAGCTTAGAGAGTGGAGATACGCAGTATTTT
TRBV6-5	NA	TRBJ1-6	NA	CASSYGAGSPLHF	TGTGCCAGCAGTTACGGGGCAGGGTCACCCCTCCACTTT
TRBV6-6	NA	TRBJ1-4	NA	CASSQGTLVGEKLFF	TGTGCCAGCTCCCAAGGTACACTAGTAGGTGAAAAACTGTTTTTT
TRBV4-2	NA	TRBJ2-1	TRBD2	CASSQPEGLAGSNEQFF	TGTGCCAGCAGCCAGCCCGAGGGACTAGCGGGGTCCAATGAGCAGTTCTTC
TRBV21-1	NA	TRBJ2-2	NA	CASSKARGGWSNTGELFF	TGTGCCAGCAGCAAAGCCAGGGGAGGGTGGTCGAACACCGGGGAGCTGTTTTTT
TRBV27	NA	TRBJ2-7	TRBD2	CASTRLAGTYEQYF	TGTGCCAGCACCCGACTAGCGGGGACCTACGAGCAGTACTTC
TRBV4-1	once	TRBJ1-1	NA	CASSQVPRQMNTEAFF	TGCGCCAGCAGCCAAGTCCCGAGGCAAATGAACACTGAAGCTTTCTTT
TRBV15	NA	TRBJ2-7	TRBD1	CATSRDLAGGAYEQYF	TGTGCCACCAGCAGAGATTTGGCAGGGGGCGCGTACGAGCAGTACTTC
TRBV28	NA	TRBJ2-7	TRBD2	CASSSGLAGGFPF	TGTGCCAGCAGTTCAGGACTAGCGGGAGGTTTTCCCTTC
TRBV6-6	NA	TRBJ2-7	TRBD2	CASSLYLAGEQYF	TGTGCCAGCAGCTTATATCTAGCGGGGGAGCAGTACTTC
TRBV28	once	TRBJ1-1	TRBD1	CATIGQAEAFF	TGTGCCACTATCGGACAGGCTGAAGCTTTCTTT
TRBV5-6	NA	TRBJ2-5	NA	CASSLLSLRETQYF	TGTGCCAGCAGCTTGCTTTCGCTGAGAGAGACCCAGTACTTC
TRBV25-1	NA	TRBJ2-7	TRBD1	CASSESIWDRVHEQYF	TGTGCCAGCAGTGAATCGATTTGGGACAGGGTCCACGAGCAGTACTTC
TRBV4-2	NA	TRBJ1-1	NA	CASRGSGAEAFF	TGTGCCAGCAGGGGTTCGGGGGCTGAAGCTTTCTTT